The 23 T cell receptor beta chains presented below share a single source sample, sequenced in a study of T cells in Graves' hyperthyroidism and ophthalmopathy. RNA transcripts provided the source from which TCR beta CDR3 regions were amplified. RT-PCR in the first round (using the HTBI primer set) targeted the TCR CDR3. TCRdb processed the multiplex PCR reads anew with MiXCR; each CDR3 protein has one entry. The data show around 500,000 distinct CDR3 sequences, with roughly 15% seen just once and approximately 30% held by the top ten. Sequenced input: blood. Receptor source: a woman aged 25 to 39 with Graves' ophthalmopathy.

The V call is TRBV6-1, the J call TRBJ2-7, with D possibly being TRBD2 (6 bases). Germline assignment: CDR1 MNHNS and CDR2 SASEGT. CDR3 length: 12 amino acids. Trimming left V 6 bases short and J 3 bases short, with 9 bases between. CDR3 sequence: CASSGSLYEQYF. CDR3 coding DNA: TGTGCCAGCAGCGGGAGTCTCTACGAGCAGTACTTC.

This clonotype was seen a few times. This chain connects TRBV11-2 to TRBJ2-6; TRBD1 agrees at 8 bases. V shed 7 bases and J 0 bases; nucleotides not matched to a gene: 8. The CDR3 is 17 residues long. From germline, CDR1 is SGHAT and CDR2 FQNNGV. The CDR3 here is CASIQDRALSGANVLTF. The CDR3 DNA is TGTGCCAGCATCCAGGACAGGGCCCTCTCTGGGGCCAACGTCCTGACTTTC.

This sequence joins TRBV20-1 and TRBJ2-1; 11 bases line up with TRBD2. The junction had 6 bases not matched to a gene; V was cut back by 6 bases and J by 5 bases. Germline CDR1 DFQATT, CDR2 SNEGSKA (reference sequence). The CDR3 has 14 amino acids. The chain's CDR3 is CSAFSGRADNEQFF. CDR3 coding DNA: TGCAGTGCCTTTAGCGGGAGGGCCGACAATGAGCAGTTCTTC.

The table lists this clonotype with a few counts. V is TRBV28 and J is TRBJ2-7; no clear D. V was pared by 9 bases and J by 5 bases, with 11 bases between. CDR1 MDHEN and CDR2 SYDVKM come from the germline V gene. This CDR3 contains 11 residues. CDR3 in amino acids: CASWGFDEQYF. In DNA form, the CDR3 reads TGTGCCAGTTGGGGATTCGACGAGCAGTACTTC.

At least ten counts were recorded for this clonotype. The chain employs TRBV20-1 and TRBJ2-3; the match to TRBD2 covers 11 bases. Germline-derived CDR1 and CDR2 are DFQATT and SNEGSKA (reference sequence). The CDR3 consists of 17 residues. The junction had 7 bases not matched to a gene; V was cut back by 2 bases and J by 0 bases. Here the CDR3 DNA reads TGCAGTGCTAGAAAGGGCCGGACTAGCGGGAGCACAGATACGCAGTATTTT. Translated: CSARKGRTSGSTDTQYF.

This clonotype showed up many times. This sequence joins TRBV6-2 or TRBV6-3 and TRBJ1-1, with D possibly TRBD1 on 5 matching bases. Trimming cost V 4 bases and J 1 base, with 13 bases left between them. Germline V gene data show CDR1 as MNHEY and CDR2 as SVGEGT. The CDR3 has 15 amino acids. CDR3 in amino acids: CASSFEGQRNTEAFF. The CDR3 nucleotides are TGTGCCAGCAGTTTTGAGGGGCAAAGGAACACTGAAGCTTTCTTT.

At least ten counts were recorded for this clonotype. J is TRBJ2-5 and V is TRBV28; D is undetermined. The CDR3 covers 14 residues. Trimming took 3 bases from V and 2 from J, leaving 10 bases between them. The germline V gene has CDR1 MDHEN and CDR2 SYDVKM. The DNA of the CDR3 is TGTGCCAGCAGTTTGGGCTCTACACAAGAGACCCAGTACTTC. Its translation: CASSLGSTQETQYF.

This clonotype was counted only a few times. The CDR3 reads CASSHDKGYTEAFF. As DNA, the CDR3 is TGTGCCAGCAGCCATGACAAGGGGTACACTGAAGCTTTCTTT. The gene calls are TRBV6-2 or TRBV6-3 and TRBJ1-1; D may be TRBD1 (5 bases). Between the trimmed V and J ends, which lost 6 bases and 3 bases, there was a span of 14 bases. The CDR3 is made up of 14 amino acids. The germline V gene has CDR1 MNHEY and CDR2 SVGEGT.

This clonotype was seen many times. The gene calls are TRBV12-3 or TRBV12-4 and TRBJ1-1; D is unresolved. The CDR3 consists of 14 residues. V shed 2 bases and J shed 1 base, with 8 bases lying between them. CDR3 nucleotides: TGTGCCAGCAGTTTACGGTTCGGGAACACTGAAGCTTTCTTT. It is translated as CASSLRFGNTEAFF.

This clonotype was counted only a few times. Just one base apart from a much larger clone, this may be a read error. The rearrangement links TRBV9 to TRBJ1-2, with 8 bases identical to TRBD1. This CDR3 spans 13 amino acids. Losses at the gene ends were 5 bases for V and 4 bases for J; bases not matched to a gene: 4. Germline CDR1 SGDLS, CDR2 YYNGEE. CDR3 DNA sequence: TGTGCCAGCAGTGAAGACAGGGGCTATGGCTACACCTTC. Translation: CASSEDRGYGYTF.

This clonotype has a handful of counts. The chain joins TRBV10-3 to TRBJ2-2; the match to TRBD1 covers 8 bases. This CDR3 is built from 15 residues. CDR1 is ENHRY, CDR2 SYGVKD, per germline. V was pared by 6 bases and J by 5 bases, with 8 bases of the junction left unmatched. CDR3 protein: CAIREGQVGTGELFF. The CDR3 DNA reads TGTGCCATCAGAGAGGGACAGGTTGGGACCGGGGAGCTGTTTTTT.

This clonotype has ten or more counts. This chain connects TRBV30 to TRBJ2-7; the match to TRBD1 covers 7 bases. There are 13 residues in the CDR3. Per germline, CDR1 GTSNPN and CDR2 SVGIG (reference sequence). V shed 5 bases, J shed 4 bases, and the junction held 8 bases outside the gene matches. CDR3 loop: CAWDGSGQYEQYF. The CDR3 DNA reads as TGTGCCTGGGATGGTTCGGGACAGTACGAGCAGTACTTC. Full variable domain (remainder filled in from reference TRBV30 and TRBJ2-7): SQTIHQWPATLVQPVGSPLSLECTVEGTSNPNLYWYRQAAGRGLQLLFYSVGIGQISSEVPQNLSASRPQDRQFILSSKKLLLSDSGFYLCAWDGSGQYEQYFGPGTRLTVT.

This clonotype occurred many times. This chain uses TRBV20-1 with TRBJ2-7, with D perhaps TRBD2 (5 bases). This CDR3 region has 11 residues. Trimming removed 3 bases at V and 6 bases at J, with 9 bases between. Looked up from germline, CDR1 is DFQATT and CDR2 is SNEGSKA (reference sequence). CDR3 bases: TGCAGTGCTAGCGGCCGGGGCGAGCAGTACTTC. Protein: CSASGRGEQYF.

This clonotype has at least ten counts. V is TRBV11-2 and J is TRBJ1-1; D is undetermined. This CDR3 comprises 15 residues. V lost 5 bases to trimming and J lost 2 bases, with 15 bases between them. Germline values: CDR1 SGHAT, CDR2 FQNNGV. The DNA for the CDR3 is TGTGCCAGCAGCGGCGGCCCCCGGCGAAACACTGAAGCTTTCTTT. It codes for CASSGGPRRNTEAFF.

This clonotype came up many times. This sequence joins TRBV5-1 and TRBJ1-2; 9 nucleotides agree with TRBD1. Germline loops: CDR1 SGHRS, CDR2 YFSETQ. CDR3 size: 17 residues. Trimming at V came to 3 bases and at J to 3 bases, leaving 12 bases not matched to a gene. The CDR3 sequence: CASSSSTGTGFDYGYTF. The CDR3 DNA is TGCGCCAGCAGCTCCTCAACCGGGACAGGGTTCGACTATGGCTACACCTTC.

This clonotype was recorded at least ten times. The rearrangement joins TRBV7-8 to TRBJ1-6; possibly TRBD1 for D (5 bases). In germline, CDR1 is SGHVS, CDR2 FQNEAQ. CDR3 length: 15 residues. The V gene lost 5 bases and the J gene lost 6 bases, with 14 bases spanning the gap. DNA of the CDR3: TGTGCCAGCAGCACTACCAGGGAAAGTAATTCACCCCTCCACTTT. Protein: CASSTTRESNSPLHF. The variable domain in full, completed from reference TRBV7-8 and TRBJ1-6, reads GAGVSQSPRYKVAKRGQDVALRCDPISGHVSLFWYQQALGQGPEFLTYFQNEAQLDKSGLPSDRFFAERPEGSVSTLKIQRTQQEDSAVYLCASSTTRESNSPLHFGNGTRLTVT.

As concerns this clonotype: A single base separates this from a much larger clone, so it may be a read error. CDR3 protein: CVSSQVLAGGDTQYF. CDR3 coding DNA: TGCGTCAGCAGCCAAGTTCTAGCGGGAGGAGATACGCAGTATTTT. V gene TRBV4-3 combines with J gene TRBJ2-3; 11 nucleotides align to TRBD2. The V gene's germline CDR1 is LGHNA and CDR2 YSLEER. The CDR3 consists of 15 residues.

This clonotype was seen more than once but under ten times. The rearrangement uses TRBV6-2 or TRBV6-3 and TRBJ2-4; 9 bases agree with TRBD1. Trimming at V came to 1 base and at J to 10 bases, leaving 5 bases not matched to a gene. This CDR3 spans 14 amino acids. CDR1 and CDR2 from the germline V gene are MNHEY and SVGEGT. CDR3 DNA: TGTGCCAGCAGTTACTTGGACAGGGGAGGGATTCAGTACTTC. It encodes CASSYLDRGGIQYF.

This clonotype was counted at least ten times. This chain connects TRBV10-3 to TRBJ2-1, with D possibly TRBD2 on 7 matching bases. The CDR3 runs 19 residues. The germline CDR1 and CDR2 sequences are ENHRY and SYGVKD. Trimming stripped 6 bases from V and 5 bases from J, with 29 bases between. The CDR3 loop reads CAIRGAVPSGSGGDNEQFF. CDR3 coding DNA: TGTGCCATCAGGGGGGCAGTCCCTAGCGGAAGTGGGGGCGACAATGAGCAGTTCTTC.

The chain couples TRBV27 to TRBJ2-3, with D maybe TRBD2 (5 bases). This CDR3 spans 13 amino acids. V was clipped by 8 bases and J by 6 bases, with 15 bases between them. Germline loops: CDR1 MNHEY, CDR2 SMNVEV (reference sequence). Here the CDR3 DNA reads TGTGCCAGCTCTACTAGTGCTCGGGATACGCAGTATTTT. As protein: CASSTSARDTQYF.

The sample holds a few counts of this clonotype. V is TRBV18 and J is TRBJ1-6, with TRBD1 as a possible D gene (5 bases). Trimming took off 3 bases at V and 7 bases at J, with 13 bases between the two ends. CDR3 length: 15 residues. CDR1 is KGHSH, CDR2 LQKENI, per germline. The CDR3 is CASSPPQGGNSPLHF. CDR3 nucleotides: TGTGCCAGCTCACCGCCTCAGGGAGGGAATTCACCCCTCCACTTT.

This clonotype was detected only a few times. The V gene is TRBV19, the J gene TRBJ2-3, with D possibly matching TRBD2 (7 bases). The V and J ends lost 2 bases and 9 bases respectively, with 12 bases between them. CDR1 and CDR2 (germline): LNHDA, SQIVND (reference sequence). The CDR3 length is 13 residues. The CDR3 spells CASSIRGAGTQYF. As DNA, the CDR3 is TGTGCCAGTAGTATACGGGGGGCAGGAACGCAGTATTTT.

This clonotype was counted many times. The chain combines TRBV6-1 with TRBJ2-3, with 8 bases fitting TRBD2. This CDR3 spans 17 amino acids. The V gene's germline CDR1 is MNHNS and CDR2 SASEGT. V lost 6 bases and J lost 4; bases outside the gene matches: 15. The CDR3 DNA sequence: TGTGCCAGCAGACAACCCTCAATAGCGGGAATCTCAGATACGCAGTATTTT. Translation gives CASRQPSIAGISDTQYF.